This is a list of T cell receptor beta chains from one sample in a study of neoadjuvant anti-PD-1 for oral cavity cancer. Libraries were prepared by immunoSEQ multiplex PCR; TCRdb keeps only in-frame clonotypes and omits some of them. The table records 6,000 to 8,500 clones, over 75% of them present only once. Here the sequenced sample was PBMCs, taken before nivolumab (anti-PD-1) treatment. These receptors originate from a person aged 35-79 years with oral cavity squamous cell carcinoma. CDR3s include the opening cysteine and the closing phenylalanine or tryptophan. D genes are given only for firm matches. Size is omitted from some rows. Given values are once, few, many or a class for expanded clones.

CDR3nt: TGTGCCAGCAGCCCCCAGACCACAGATACGCAGTATTTT
CDR3aa: CASSPQTTDTQYF
v_gene: TRBV5-4
d_gene: .
abundance: .
j_gene: TRBJ2-3
len: 13

CDR3nt: TGTGCCAGCAGCTCCGCCCCCACGACTAATGAAAAACTGTTTTTT
CDR3aa: CASSSAPTTNEKLFF
v_gene: TRBV28
d_gene: .
abundance: .
j_gene: TRBJ1-4
len: 15

CDR3nt: TGTGCCAGTAGTGAGCAGGGAGGCTCTGGAAACACCATATATTTT
CDR3aa: CASSEQGGSGNTIYF
v_gene: TRBV19
d_gene: .
abundance: once
j_gene: TRBJ1-3
len: 15

CDR3nt: TGTGCCAGTAGTTTAAGACGGCTACCTAATCAGCCCCAGCATTTT
CDR3aa: CASSLRRLPNQPQHF
v_gene: TRBV19
d_gene: .
abundance: .
j_gene: TRBJ1-5
len: 15

CDR3nt: TGTGCCAGTTCAGGGGGTCGGCAGCCCCAGCATTTT
CDR3aa: CASSGGRQPQHF
v_gene: TRBV6-1
d_gene: TRBD1
abundance: .
j_gene: TRBJ1-5
len: 12

CDR3nt: TGTGCCAGCAGCTTAGTTCGGTCGGGCCAAGAGACCCAGTACTTC
CDR3aa: CASSLVRSGQETQYF
v_gene: TRBV7-2
d_gene: .
abundance: .
j_gene: TRBJ2-5
len: 15

CDR3nt: TGTGCCAGTAGTAGCCTTAATGAAAAACTGTTTTTT
CDR3aa: CASSSLNEKLFF
v_gene: TRBV19
d_gene: .
abundance: .
j_gene: TRBJ1-4
len: 12

CDR3nt: TGTGCCAGCAGTTCCCGGGACAGGGGCTCTGGAAACACCATATATTTT
CDR3aa: CASSSRDRGSGNTIYF
v_gene: TRBV7-9
d_gene: TRBD1
abundance: .
j_gene: TRBJ1-3
len: 16

CDR3nt: TGCGCCAGCAGCGCCCGGGACACCGAAGAGACCCAGTACTTC
CDR3aa: CASSARDTEETQYF
v_gene: TRBV5-1
d_gene: .
abundance: .
j_gene: TRBJ2-5
len: 14

CDR3nt: TGTGCCAGCAGCTTCTACAGGACCTACGAGCAGTACTTC
CDR3aa: CASSFYRTYEQYF
v_gene: TRBV5-6
d_gene: .
abundance: .
j_gene: TRBJ2-7
len: 13

CDR3nt: TGTGCCAGCAGCTTAGGCCCAGGAGGGGTCGAGGAAGCTTTCTTT
CDR3aa: CASSLGPGGVEEAFF
v_gene: TRBV11-2
d_gene: .
abundance: few
j_gene: TRBJ1-1
len: 15

CDR3nt: TGTGCCGGCTCCGGGACAGGGTCTGCTGGCTACACCTTC
CDR3aa: CAGSGTGSAGYTF
v_gene: TRBV6-1
d_gene: TRBD1
abundance: .
j_gene: TRBJ1-2
len: 13

CDR3nt: TGTGCCAGTAGTATCTTTGGGTTGTCGGACCAGCCCCAGCATTTT
CDR3aa: CASSIFGLSDQPQHF
v_gene: TRBV19
d_gene: .
abundance: .
j_gene: TRBJ1-5
len: 15

CDR3nt: TGTGCCAGCAGCTTTCGACAGGGTTTGTTAGAGACCCAGTACTTC
CDR3aa: CASSFRQGLLETQYF
v_gene: TRBV7-9
d_gene: TRBD1
abundance: .
j_gene: TRBJ2-5
len: 15

CDR3nt: TGTGCCACCAGCTCAATGGACAGGGGGGCTGGAAACACCATATATTTT
CDR3aa: CATSSMDRGAGNTIYF
v_gene: TRBV15
d_gene: TRBD1
abundance: .
j_gene: TRBJ1-3
len: 16

CDR3nt: TGTGCCAGCAGTTCGATCAGGGGAGGAGCTTTCTTT
CDR3aa: CASSSIRGGAFF
v_gene: TRBV28
d_gene: .
abundance: once
j_gene: TRBJ1-1
len: 12

CDR3nt: TGTGCCAGCTCACCAGGGGGTAGCACTGGAAACACCATATATTTT
CDR3aa: CASSPGGSTGNTIYF
v_gene: TRBV18
d_gene: .
abundance: once
j_gene: TRBJ1-3
len: 15

CDR3nt: TGTGCCAGCAGCTTAGAGGGACAGGGATACAATGAGCAGTTCTTC
CDR3aa: CASSLEGQGYNEQFF
v_gene: TRBV11-2
d_gene: TRBD1
abundance: .
j_gene: TRBJ2-1
len: 15

CDR3nt: TGCGCCAGCAGCCAAGATTGGGGGTCAGAATTCGTAACTGAAGCTTTCTTT
CDR3aa: CASSQDWGSEFVTEAFF
v_gene: TRBV4-3
d_gene: .
abundance: .
j_gene: TRBJ1-1
len: 17

CDR3nt: TGCAGCGTCGGGGACAGAAATAATTCACCCCTCCACTTT
CDR3aa: CSVGDRNNSPLHF
v_gene: TRBV29-1
d_gene: TRBD1
abundance: .
j_gene: TRBJ1-6
len: 13

CDR3nt: TGTGCCAGCAGCTTGGCCGTGACAGGCGCCTCACCGCAGTATTTT
CDR3aa: CASSLAVTGASPQYF
v_gene: TRBV5-6
d_gene: .
abundance: .
j_gene: TRBJ2-3
len: 15

CDR3nt: TGCAGCGTTGATGGCGGGGGGGTAACAGATACGCAGTATTTT
CDR3aa: CSVDGGGVTDTQYF
v_gene: TRBV29-1
d_gene: TRBD2
abundance: .
j_gene: TRBJ2-3
len: 14

CDR3nt: TGCGCCAGCCGCTCCACCGAAGGACTGCTCTACGAGCAGTACTTC
CDR3aa: CASRSTEGLLYEQYF
v_gene: TRBV5-1
d_gene: .
abundance: .
j_gene: TRBJ2-7
len: 15

CDR3nt: TGTGCCAGCAGCTTAGAAGGTGTTCGAGGGCAGCCCCAGCATTTT
CDR3aa: CASSLEGVRGQPQHF
v_gene: TRBV7-6
d_gene: .
abundance: once
j_gene: TRBJ1-5
len: 15

CDR3nt: TGTGCCTGGAGTGCCACAGGGCAGGAGACCCAGTACTTC
CDR3aa: CAWSATGQETQYF
v_gene: TRBV30
d_gene: .
abundance: .
j_gene: TRBJ2-5
len: 13

CDR3nt: TGTGCCACCCGGGACAGGGGGCGTGGGGACACCGGGGAGCTGTTTTTT
CDR3aa: CATRDRGRGDTGELFF
v_gene: TRBV19
d_gene: TRBD1
abundance: once
j_gene: TRBJ2-2
len: 16

CDR3nt: TGTGCCAGCGCGCAGTCGGCCAGGGGGCTTAACATTCAGTACTTC
CDR3aa: CASAQSARGLNIQYF
v_gene: TRBV2
d_gene: TRBD1
abundance: few
j_gene: TRBJ2-4
len: 15

CDR3nt: TGTGCCAGCAGTTACGGGCAGGGGGGGGAGACCCAGTACTTC
CDR3aa: CASSYGQGGETQYF
v_gene: TRBV6-5
d_gene: .
abundance: .
j_gene: TRBJ2-5
len: 14

CDR3nt: TGTGCCAGTATGGGGGGAGATCAGCCCCAGCATTTT
CDR3aa: CASMGGDQPQHF
v_gene: TRBV19
d_gene: .
abundance: few
j_gene: TRBJ1-5
len: 12

CDR3nt: TGCGCCAGCAGCCAAGACAAGACTAGTGGCGATGAGCAGTTCTTC
CDR3aa: CASSQDKTSGDEQFF
v_gene: TRBV4-3
d_gene: .
abundance: .
j_gene: TRBJ2-1
len: 15

CDR3nt: TGTGCCAGCAGTTATCGGCAAAGCTCCTACAATGAGCAGTTCTTC
CDR3aa: CASSYRQSSYNEQFF
v_gene: TRBV6-5
d_gene: .
abundance: .
j_gene: TRBJ2-1
len: 15

CDR3nt: TGTGCCAGCAGCCTTAATGGACGGCCGAACACTGAAGCTTTCTTT
CDR3aa: CASSLNGRPNTEAFF
v_gene: TRBV7-2
d_gene: .
abundance: once
j_gene: TRBJ1-1
len: 15

CDR3nt: TGTGCCAGCAGTGAAGCGGGGGAGCAGTACTTC
CDR3aa: CASSEAGEQYF
v_gene: TRBV2
d_gene: .
abundance: once
j_gene: TRBJ2-7
len: 11

CDR3nt: TGCGCCAGCAGCTTAACCGGGACAGGGGGCTTGGATGAGCAGTTCTTC
CDR3aa: CASSLTGTGGLDEQFF
v_gene: TRBV5-1
d_gene: TRBD1
abundance: .
j_gene: TRBJ2-1
len: 16

CDR3nt: TGTGCCAGCAGTGAACTGGGGGTGGGCTACGAGCAGTACTTC
CDR3aa: CASSELGVGYEQYF
v_gene: TRBV6-1
d_gene: .
abundance: .
j_gene: TRBJ2-7
len: 14

CDR3nt: TGCGCCAGCATCGGGACTAGCGGGGGGGGTTCCTACGAGCAGTACTTC
CDR3aa: CASIGTSGGGSYEQYF
v_gene: TRBV10-2
d_gene: TRBD2
abundance: .
j_gene: TRBJ2-7
len: 16

CDR3nt: TGTGCCAGTACAGGGGCCCACGCGAACACCGGGGAGCTGTTTTTT
CDR3aa: CASTGAHANTGELFF
v_gene: TRBV19
d_gene: .
abundance: .
j_gene: TRBJ2-2
len: 15

CDR3nt: TGCGCCAGCAGCCCCTGGACAGGGACGGTTCAGCCCCAGCATTTT
CDR3aa: CASSPWTGTVQPQHF
v_gene: TRBV4-1
d_gene: TRBD1
abundance: .
j_gene: TRBJ1-5
len: 15

CDR3nt: TGTGCCAGCAGTGAACAGGGAAACGAGCAGTACTTC
CDR3aa: CASSEQGNEQYF
v_gene: TRBV2
d_gene: .
abundance: .
j_gene: TRBJ2-7
len: 12

CDR3nt: TGTGCCAGTAGTATAGGGACTAGCGGGGTCACAGATACGCAGTATTTT
CDR3aa: CASSIGTSGVTDTQYF
v_gene: TRBV19
d_gene: TRBD2
abundance: .
j_gene: TRBJ2-3
len: 16

CDR3nt: TGTGCCAGCAGTACCCTACTCGGCGGCTACGAGCAGTACTTC
CDR3aa: CASSTLLGGYEQYF
v_gene: TRBV7-2
d_gene: .
abundance: .
j_gene: TRBJ2-7
len: 14

CDR3nt: TGTGCCAGCAGTTATGACCGGGAAGACGAGCAGTACTTC
CDR3aa: CASSYDREDEQYF
v_gene: TRBV6-6
d_gene: .
abundance: few
j_gene: TRBJ2-7
len: 13

CDR3nt: TGTGCCAGCACCGAGGACAGGGCGGGCCAGCCCCAGCATTTT
CDR3aa: CASTEDRAGQPQHF
v_gene: TRBV2
d_gene: TRBD1
abundance: .
j_gene: TRBJ1-5
len: 14